The 18 T cell receptor beta chains presented below share a single source sample, sequenced in a study of graft-versus-host responses after intestinal transplantation. Assay: immunoSEQ multiplex PCR; the TCRdb copy retains only in-frame clones and omits some. The sample contains 35,000 to 45,000 clones, approximately 94% of which appear only once. What these receptors recognize is not known. The sample consisted of unstimulated CD4+ T cells sorted from spleen or lymph node cells, taken before transplant. The source is a human donor who was the organ donor for an intestinal transplant.

The count of this clone is one. Here the CDR3 DNA reads TGTGCCAGCAGTGCCGGATTCCCAGTTGATGAGCAGTTCTTC. Residues: CASSAGFPVDEQFF. The V call is TRBV6-1, the J call TRBJ2-1; D is unresolved. The germline V gene encodes CDR1 MNHNS and CDR2 SASEGT. This CDR3 region has 14 residues. The V gene lost 4 bases and the J gene lost 8 bases, with 15 bases spanning the gap.

This chain joins TRBV4-1 and TRBJ2-7; D could derive from TRBD1 or TRBD2 (6 bases each). V lost 1 base and J lost 4, with 11 bases in between. In germline, CDR1 is MGHRA, CDR2 YSYEKL. The CDR3 runs to 14 residues. Here the CDR3 DNA reads TGCGCCAGCAGCCAAGCCGGGGGCTCTTACGAGCAGTACTTC. Translation gives CASSQAGGSYEQYF.

V gene TRBV11-3 combines with J gene TRBJ2-1, with TRBD1 identical over 8 bases. Germline CDR1 reads SGHNT; CDR2 reads YENEEA. The CDR3 is 13 amino acids. V lost 5 bases to trimming and J lost 9 bases; unmatched junction nucleotides: 6. The CDR3 protein is CASSQDRATEQFF. CDR3 sequence (DNA): TGTGCCAGCAGCCAGGACAGGGCCACTGAGCAGTTCTTC.

V and J are TRBV19 and TRBJ2-3; 13 nucleotides line up with TRBD2. The CDR3 totals 16 residues. Germline CDR1 is LNHDA and CDR2 is SQIVND (reference sequence). The V and J ends lost 5 bases and 10 bases, in that order; junction bases with no gene match: 12. CDR3 nucleotide sequence: TGTGCCAGTAGTTCAGGACTAGCGGGGGACCCCCTCGCGCAGTATTTT. This encodes CASSSGLAGDPLAQYF.

The chain joins TRBV19 to TRBJ1-1; unclear D gene. The CDR3 has 14 residues. Looked up from germline, CDR1 is LNHDA and CDR2 is SQIVND (reference sequence). V gave up 4 bases and J gave up 1 base, with 10 bases separating them. DNA of the CDR3: TGTGCCAGTAGTACGAGGGTTTCGAACACTGAAGCTTTCTTT. This sequence encodes CASSTRVSNTEAFF.

This clone was seen only a few times. The chain combines TRBV11-2 with TRBJ2-3, with 10 bases that match TRBD2. J gave up 6 bases and V 6 bases, and 12 bases lay outside the gene matches. This CDR3 has 16 residues. Per the germline V gene, CDR1 is SGHAT and CDR2 is FQNNGV. The DNA of the CDR3 is TGTGCCAGCAGTCAGAGAGCGGGGGGGCGGGGGGATACGCAGTATTTT. Translated: CASSQRAGGRGDTQYF.

The chain is built from TRBV5-1 and TRBJ1-6; D is perhaps TRBD1 (6 bases). The CDR3 consists of 14 residues. The germline gives CDR1 SGHRS, CDR2 YFSETQ. With 4 bases removed from V and 7 bases from J, the gap between germline ends came to 12 bases. The CDR3 loop is CASSEDSQNSPLHF. The CDR3 DNA follows: TGCGCCAGCAGCGAGGACAGCCAAAATTCACCCCTCCACTTT.

The J gene is TRBJ1-2, the V gene TRBV30; D remains unclear. The CDR3 sequence is 10 residues long. CDR1 GTSNPN and CDR2 SVGIG come from the germline V gene (reference sequence). Trimming stripped 5 bases from V and 8 bases from J, with 9 bases between. The CDR3 spells CAWGRVGYTF. CDR3 coding DNA: TGTGCCTGGGGACGGGTGGGCTACACCTTC. Full variable domain (remainder filled in from reference TRBV30 and TRBJ1-2): SQTIHQWPATLVQPVGSPLSLECTVEGTSNPNLYWYRQAAGRGLQLLFYSVGIGQISSEVPQNLSASRPQDRQFILSSKKLLLSDSGFYLCAWGRVGYTFGSGTRLTVV.

This chain uses TRBV2 with TRBJ2-5, with a tentative D call TRBD2 (6 bases). V was cut by 8 bases and J by 2 bases, with 12 bases left in between. The CDR3 covers 13 residues. CDR1 SNHLY and CDR2 FYNNEI come from the germline V gene. The CDR3 nucleotides are TGTGCCAGCCGGAGGAGGGCACAAGAGACCCAGTACTTC. Translation gives CASRRRAQETQYF. The whole variable domain, filled in from reference TRBV2 and TRBJ2-5, reads EPEVTQTPSHQVTQMGQEVILRCVPISNHLYFYWYRQILGQKVEFLVSFYNNEISEKSEIFDDQFSVERPDGSNFTLKIRSTKLEDSAMYFCASRRRAQETQYFGPGTRLLVL.

The genes are TRBV5-1 and TRBJ1-5, with 9 bases that match TRBD1. CDR1 SGHRS and CDR2 YFSETQ come from the germline V gene. The CDR3 loop spans 15 amino acids. Germline trimming cut 5 bases from V and 1 base from J; bases unmatched to any gene: 4. CDR3 sequence reads: CASRPGTGSNQPQHF. CDR3 coding DNA: TGCGCCAGCAGACCCGGGACAGGGAGCAATCAGCCCCAGCATTTT.

The chain recombines TRBV13 with TRBJ1-2, with a weak D call TRBD1 (5 bases). The V and J ends lost 0 bases and 4 bases respectively, with 15 bases between them. Germline V gene data show CDR1 as PRHDT and CDR2 as FYEKMQ (reference sequence). The CDR3 sequence is 16 residues long. CDR3 coding DNA: TGTGCCAGCAGCTTAGGCCCCAGGGTTCAGGGCTATGGCTACACCTTC. Protein: CASSLGPRVQGYGYTF.

V and J are TRBV6-5 and TRBJ1-2, with D unclear. Germline values: CDR1 MNHEY, CDR2 SVGAGI. Trimming took 5 bases from V and 8 from J, leaving 12 bases between them. The CDR3 extends over 12 amino acids. The DNA for the CDR3 is TGTGCCAGCAGTGAAGACCGGAGGGGCTACACCTTC. Its protein product is CASSEDRRGYTF.

As DNA, the CDR3 is TGCGCCAGCAGCTTGGTGGTTCAGGGACAGGGTAATTCACCCCTCCACTTT. Amino acids: CASSLVVQGQGNSPLHF. The genes are TRBV5-1 and TRBJ1-6; 9 bases match TRBD1. Germline V gene lookup returns CDR1 SGHRS and CDR2 YFSETQ. CDR3 length: 17 amino acids. Unmatched junction bases numbered 7, after V lost 0 bases and J lost 6 bases.

This clone has just a few counts. The chain employs TRBV7-9 and TRBJ1-2, with 8 positions matching TRBD1. The CDR3 runs to 12 residues. The germline V gene has CDR1 SEHNR and CDR2 FQNEAQ (reference sequence). The ends lost 1 base at V and 8 bases at J; junction bases unmatched: 0. CDR3 coding DNA: TGTGCCAGCAGCTTAGGACAGGGGGGCTACACCTTC. Amino acids: CASSLGQGGYTF.

This clone came up a few times. The chain couples TRBV7-9 to TRBJ1-3; unclear D gene. The germline V gene has CDR1 SEHNR and CDR2 FQNEAQ (reference sequence). The CDR3 spans 15 residues. The V end was cut by 1 base, the J end by 0 bases, with 7 bases between. CDR3 nucleotides: TGTGCCAGCAGCTTAGTAGGGAGCTCTGGAAACACCATATATTTT. Its protein is CASSLVGSSGNTIYF.

This clone was picked up a small number of times. The chain recombines TRBV5-8 with TRBJ1-6; 7 bases agree with TRBD1. This CDR3 spans 15 amino acids. The V and J ends lost 4 bases and 7 bases, in that order; junction bases with no gene match: 8. Germline V gives CDR1 SGHTS, CDR2 YDEGEE. Written as DNA, the CDR3 is TGTGCCAGCAGCGGAACGGGACAGAAAAATTCACCCCTCCACTTT. Its protein is CASSGTGQKNSPLHF.

V and J are TRBV12-5 and TRBJ1-1; the match to TRBD1 covers 7 bases. This CDR3 region has 13 residues. Per germline, CDR1 LGHNT and CDR2 FRNRAP. V lost 1 base, J lost 4 bases, and 0 bases stayed unmatched. The CDR3 DNA reads TGTGCTAGTGGTTTGGCAGGGGGCACTGAAGCTTTCTTT. It codes for CASGLAGGTEAFF.

The V call is TRBV19, the J call TRBJ2-7, with 9 bases identical to TRBD1. The CDR3 contains 14 residues. Germline loops: CDR1 LNHDA, CDR2 SQIVND (reference sequence). J was trimmed by 2 bases and V by 5 bases; bases with no gene match: 4. DNA for the CDR3: TGTGCCAGTAGTCCGCGACAGGGGGCCTACGAGCAGTACTTC. Amino acid sequence: CASSPRQGAYEQYF.